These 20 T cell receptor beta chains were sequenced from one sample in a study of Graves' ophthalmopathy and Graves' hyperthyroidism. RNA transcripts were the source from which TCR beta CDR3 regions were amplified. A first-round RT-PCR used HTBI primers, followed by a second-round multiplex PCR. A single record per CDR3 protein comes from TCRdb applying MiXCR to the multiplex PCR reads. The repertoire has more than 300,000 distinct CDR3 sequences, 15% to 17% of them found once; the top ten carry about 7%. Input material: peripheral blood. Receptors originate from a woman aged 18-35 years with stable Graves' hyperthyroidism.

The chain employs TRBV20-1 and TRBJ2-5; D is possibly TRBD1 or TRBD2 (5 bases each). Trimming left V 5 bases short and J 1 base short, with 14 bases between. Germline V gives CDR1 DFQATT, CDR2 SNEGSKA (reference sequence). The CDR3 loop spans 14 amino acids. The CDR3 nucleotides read TGCAGTGCTGCCCCGGGGCTACTCCAAGAGACCCAGTACTTC. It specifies CSAAPGLLQETQYF.

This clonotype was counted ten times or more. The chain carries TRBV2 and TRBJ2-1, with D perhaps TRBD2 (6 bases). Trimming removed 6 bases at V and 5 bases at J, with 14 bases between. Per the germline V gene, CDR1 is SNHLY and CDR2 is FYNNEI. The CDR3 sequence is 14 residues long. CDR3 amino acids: CASRRDWKDNEQFF. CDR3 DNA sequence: TGTGCCAGCAGGAGGGACTGGAAGGACAATGAGCAGTTCTTC.

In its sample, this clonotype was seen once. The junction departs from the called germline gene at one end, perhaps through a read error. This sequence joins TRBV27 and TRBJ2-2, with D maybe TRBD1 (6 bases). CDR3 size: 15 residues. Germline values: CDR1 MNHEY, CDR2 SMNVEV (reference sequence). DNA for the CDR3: TGTGCCGGCAGTTTTAATAACAGGGACACCGGGGAGCTGTTTTTT. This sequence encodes CAGSFNNRDTGELFF.

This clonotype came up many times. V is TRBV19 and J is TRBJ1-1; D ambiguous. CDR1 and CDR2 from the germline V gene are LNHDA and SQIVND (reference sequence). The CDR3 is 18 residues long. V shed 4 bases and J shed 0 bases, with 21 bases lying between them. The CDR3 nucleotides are TGTGCCAGTAGTACTATCGTTCTACAGATACCAATGAACACTGAAGCTTTCTTT. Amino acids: CASSTIVLQIPMNTEAFF.

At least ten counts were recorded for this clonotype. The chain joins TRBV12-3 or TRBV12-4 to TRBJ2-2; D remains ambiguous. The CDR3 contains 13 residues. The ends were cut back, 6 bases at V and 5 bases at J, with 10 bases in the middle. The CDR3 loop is CASSPFGTGELFF. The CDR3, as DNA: TGTGCCAGCAGCCCATTTGGAACCGGGGAGCTGTTTTTT.

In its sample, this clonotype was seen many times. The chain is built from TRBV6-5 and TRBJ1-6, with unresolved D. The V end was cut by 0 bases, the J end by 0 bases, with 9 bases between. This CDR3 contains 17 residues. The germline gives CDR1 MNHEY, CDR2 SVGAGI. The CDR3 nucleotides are TGTGCCAGCAGTTACTCACGAGCCCCCTCCTATAATTCACCCCTCCACTTT. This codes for CASSYSRAPSYNSPLHF.

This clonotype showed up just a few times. The CDR3 reads CASSIDRARGYTF. CDR3 nucleotides: TGTGCCAGCAGTATCGACAGGGCTCGGGGCTACACCTTC. The V and J genes are TRBV27 and TRBJ1-2, with 7 bases fitting TRBD1. The CDR3 totals 13 residues. Germline V gives CDR1 MNHEY, CDR2 SMNVEV (reference sequence). Unmatched junction bases numbered 8, after V lost 5 bases and J lost 8 bases.

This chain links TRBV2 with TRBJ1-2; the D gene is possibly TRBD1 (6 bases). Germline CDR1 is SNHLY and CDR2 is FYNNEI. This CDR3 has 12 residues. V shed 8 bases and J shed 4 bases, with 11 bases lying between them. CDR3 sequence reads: CASGGGGYGYTF. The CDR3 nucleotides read TGTGCCAGCGGCGGGGGCGGCTATGGCTACACCTTC.

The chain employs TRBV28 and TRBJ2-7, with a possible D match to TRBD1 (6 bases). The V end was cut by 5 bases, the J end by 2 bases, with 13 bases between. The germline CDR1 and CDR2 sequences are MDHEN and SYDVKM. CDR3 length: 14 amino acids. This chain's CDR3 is CASSPNRDTYEQYF. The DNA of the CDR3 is TGTGCCAGCAGTCCCAACCGGGACACCTACGAGCAGTACTTC.

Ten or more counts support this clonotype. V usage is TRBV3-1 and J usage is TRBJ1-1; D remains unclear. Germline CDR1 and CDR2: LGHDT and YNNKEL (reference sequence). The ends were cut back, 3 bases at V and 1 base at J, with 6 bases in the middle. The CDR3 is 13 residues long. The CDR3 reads CASSQGRNTEAFF. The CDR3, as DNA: TGTGCCAGCAGCCAGGGAAGGAACACTGAAGCTTTCTTT.

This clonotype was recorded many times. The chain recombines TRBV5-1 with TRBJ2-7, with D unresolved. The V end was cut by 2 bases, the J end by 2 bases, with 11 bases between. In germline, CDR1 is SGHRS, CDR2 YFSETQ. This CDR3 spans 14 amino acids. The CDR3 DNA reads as TGCGCCAGCAGCTTAGAACCAAATCCCTACGAGCAGTACTTC. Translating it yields CASSLEPNPYEQYF.

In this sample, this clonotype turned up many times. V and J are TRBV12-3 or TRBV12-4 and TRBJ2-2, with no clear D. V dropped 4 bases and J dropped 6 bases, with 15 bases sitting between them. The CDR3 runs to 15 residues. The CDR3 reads CASSSDPTGAGELFF. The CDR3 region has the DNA TGTGCCAGCAGTTCGGACCCCACTGGGGCCGGGGAGCTGTTTTTT.

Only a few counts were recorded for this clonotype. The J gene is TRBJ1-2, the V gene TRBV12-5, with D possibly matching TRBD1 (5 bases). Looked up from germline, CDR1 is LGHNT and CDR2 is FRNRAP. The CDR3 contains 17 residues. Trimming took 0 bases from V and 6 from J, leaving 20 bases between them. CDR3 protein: CASGLVGRVRRLDGYTF. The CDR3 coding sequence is TGTGCTAGTGGTTTGGTAGGCAGGGTTCGCCGTCTGGATGGCTACACCTTC.

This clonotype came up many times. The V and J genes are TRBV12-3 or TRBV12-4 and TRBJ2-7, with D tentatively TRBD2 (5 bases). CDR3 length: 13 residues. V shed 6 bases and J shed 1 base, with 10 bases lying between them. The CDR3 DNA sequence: TGTGCCAGCAGCGGGGATTTTTCCTACGAGCAGTACTTC. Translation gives CASSGDFSYEQYF.

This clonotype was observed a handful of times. CDR3 sequence: CASSQPGQHSGNTIYF. In nucleotides, the CDR3 is TGCGCCAGCAGCCAACCGGGACAGCATTCTGGAAACACCATATATTTT. The chain has TRBV4-1 and TRBJ1-3, with 7 bases lining up with TRBD1. CDR1 is MGHRA, CDR2 YSYEKL, per germline. This CDR3 region has 16 residues. Unmatched junction bases numbered 5, after V lost 2 bases and J lost 1 base.

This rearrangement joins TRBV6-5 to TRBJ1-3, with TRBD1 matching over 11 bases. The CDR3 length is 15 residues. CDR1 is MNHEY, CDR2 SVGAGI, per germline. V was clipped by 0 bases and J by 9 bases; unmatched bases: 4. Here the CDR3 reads CASSYSTGQGGTIYF. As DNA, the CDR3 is TGTGCCAGCAGTTACTCGACGGGACAGGGGGGCACCATATATTTT.

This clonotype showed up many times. Written as DNA, the CDR3 is TGTGCCATCAGTGAGGGGAGGGGCGCCTACGAGCAGTACTTC. Its protein product is CAISEGRGAYEQYF. The V gene is TRBV10-3, the J gene TRBJ2-7; TRBD2 matches at 7 bases. Germline CDR1 ENHRY, CDR2 SYGVKD. CDR3 size: 14 residues. Germline trimming cut 2 bases from V and 2 bases from J; bases unmatched to any gene: 3.

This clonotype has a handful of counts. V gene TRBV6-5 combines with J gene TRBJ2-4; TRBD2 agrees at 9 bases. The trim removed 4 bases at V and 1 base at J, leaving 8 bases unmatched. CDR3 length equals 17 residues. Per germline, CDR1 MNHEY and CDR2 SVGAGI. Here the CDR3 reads CASSSGTSSFAKNIQYF. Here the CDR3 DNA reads TGTGCCAGCAGTTCCGGGACTAGCTCATTCGCCAAAAACATTCAGTACTTC.

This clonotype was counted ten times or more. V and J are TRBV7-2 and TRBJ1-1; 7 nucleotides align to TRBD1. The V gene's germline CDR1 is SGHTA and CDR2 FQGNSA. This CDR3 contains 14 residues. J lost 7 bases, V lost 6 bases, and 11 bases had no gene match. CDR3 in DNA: TGTGCCAGCAGTCTACAGGGGTCGTCCGGTGAAGCTTTCTTT. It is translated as CASSLQGSSGEAFF. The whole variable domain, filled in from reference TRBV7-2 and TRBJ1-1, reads GAGVSQSPSNKVTEKGKDVELRCDPISGHTALYWYRQSLGQGLEFLIYFQGNSAPDKSGLPSDRFSAERTGGSVSTLTIQRTQQEDSAVYLCASSLQGSSGEAFFGQGTRLTVV.

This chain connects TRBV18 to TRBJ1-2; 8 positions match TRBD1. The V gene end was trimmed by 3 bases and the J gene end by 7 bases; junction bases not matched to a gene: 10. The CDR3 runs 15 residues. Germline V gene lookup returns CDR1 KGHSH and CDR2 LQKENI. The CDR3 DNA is TGTGCCAGCTCACCTCAGGGGGCAACTCCTGGTGGCTACACCTTC. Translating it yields CASSPQGATPGGYTF.